In this sample, the clone carrying this TCR beta chain turned up many times. This sample is part of a study of T cells in Graves' hyperthyroidism and ophthalmopathy. V lost 0 bases and J 5 bases, leaving 13 bases between the germline ends. The CDR3 consists of 15 residues. Germline V gene data show CDR1 as ENHRY and CDR2 as SYGVKD. TCR beta CDR3 region amplification was performed from RNA transcripts. The primer set for the first-round RT-PCR of the TCR CDR3 was HTBI. TCRdb redid the calling of the multiplex PCR reads with MiXCR, one entry per CDR3 protein. The repertoire has over 250,000 distinct CDR3 sequences, approximately 15% of them found once; the top ten carry 34%.

The chain joins TRBV10-3 to TRBJ1-2; tentative D call: TRBD1 (5 bases). This TCR derives from a woman in her thirties or forties with Graves' ophthalmopathy. Sequenced: blood. CDR3 sequence reads: CAISESNRNGYGYTF. The CDR3, as DNA: TGTGCCATCAGTGAGTCGAACAGGAATGGTTATGGCTACACCTTC.